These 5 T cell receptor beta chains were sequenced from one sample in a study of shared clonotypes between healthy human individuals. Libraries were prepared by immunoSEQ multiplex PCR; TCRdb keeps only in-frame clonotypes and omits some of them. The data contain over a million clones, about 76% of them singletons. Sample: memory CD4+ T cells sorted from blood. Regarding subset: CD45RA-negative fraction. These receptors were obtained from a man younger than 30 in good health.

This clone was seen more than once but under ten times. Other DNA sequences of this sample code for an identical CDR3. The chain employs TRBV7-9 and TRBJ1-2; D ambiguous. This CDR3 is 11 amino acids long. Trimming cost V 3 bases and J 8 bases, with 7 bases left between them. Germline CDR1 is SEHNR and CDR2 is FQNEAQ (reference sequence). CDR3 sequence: CASSLMGGYTF. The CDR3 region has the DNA TGTGCCAGCAGCTTGATGGGGGGCTACACCTTC.

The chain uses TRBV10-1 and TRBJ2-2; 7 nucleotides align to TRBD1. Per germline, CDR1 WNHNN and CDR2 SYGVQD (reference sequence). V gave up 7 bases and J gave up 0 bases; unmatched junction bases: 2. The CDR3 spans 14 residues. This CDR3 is CASKGAANTGELFF. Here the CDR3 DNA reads TGCGCCAGCAAGGGGGCGGCGAACACCGGGGAGCTGTTTTTT.

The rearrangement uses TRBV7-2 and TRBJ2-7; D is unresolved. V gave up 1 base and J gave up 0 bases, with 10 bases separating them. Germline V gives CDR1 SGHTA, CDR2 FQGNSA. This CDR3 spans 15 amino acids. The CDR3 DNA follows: TGTGCCAGCAGCTTAGGTGGCCGACGCTCCTACGAGCAGTACTTC. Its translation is CASSLGGRRSYEQYF.

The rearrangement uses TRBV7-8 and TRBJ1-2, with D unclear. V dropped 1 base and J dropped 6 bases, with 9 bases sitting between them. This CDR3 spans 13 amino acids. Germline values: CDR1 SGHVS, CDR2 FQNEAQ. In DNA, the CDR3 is TGTGCCAGCAGCTTAGACAACCCTAATGGCTACACCTTC. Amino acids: CASSLDNPNGYTF.

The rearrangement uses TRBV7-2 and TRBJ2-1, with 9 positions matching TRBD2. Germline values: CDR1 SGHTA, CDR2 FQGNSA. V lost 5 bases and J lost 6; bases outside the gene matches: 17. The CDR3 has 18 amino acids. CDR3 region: CASSPSRASGMDRNEQFF. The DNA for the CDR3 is TGTGCCAGCAGCCCGTCCAGAGCTAGCGGGATGGATCGCAATGAGCAGTTCTTC.